Listed here are 16 T cell receptor beta chains from one sample, sequenced in a study of long-term antiretroviral therapy in people with HIV. A v3.0 immunoSEQ assay was performed at survey level. Assay: immunoSEQ multiplex PCR; the TCRdb copy retains only in-frame clones and omits some. Counted here are tens of thousands of clones, 84% occurring once; the ten biggest clones make up about 6.4%. The specimen was unsorted PBMCs, collected 0.4 years after starting antiretroviral therapy. Source of these receptors: a man aged 18 to 30 with HIV.

The J gene is TRBJ1-1, the V gene TRBV4-1; the D gene is possibly TRBD1 (5 bases). With 0 bases removed from V and 12 bases from J, the gap between germline ends came to 11 bases. The CDR3 consists of 12 residues. Germline CDR1 is MGHRA and CDR2 is YSYEKL. This CDR3 is CASSQDARESFF. The CDR3 region has the DNA TGCGCCAGCAGCCAAGATGCCAGGGAATCTTTCTTT.

The chain joins TRBV27 to TRBJ2-7, with D perhaps TRBD1 (6 bases). Germline V gene lookup returns CDR1 MNHEY and CDR2 SMNVEV (reference sequence). This CDR3 comprises 14 residues. The V and J ends lost 6 bases and 1 base respectively, with 13 bases between them. CDR3 DNA sequence: TGTGCCAGCAGAGAGGTAGGACAGTCCTACGAGCAGTACTTC. Protein product: CASREVGQSYEQYF.

The chain has TRBV6-6 and TRBJ1-1, with 9 positions matching TRBD1. V lost 2 bases to trimming and J lost 5 bases; unmatched junction nucleotides: 6. The CDR3 consists of 15 residues. The germline CDR1 and CDR2 sequences are MNHNY and SVGAGI (reference sequence). The DNA of the CDR3 is TGTGCCAGCAGTTACCCCGACAGGGGGAGGACTGAAGCTTTCTTT. Its protein is CASSYPDRGRTEAFF.

The V call is TRBV7-8, the J call TRBJ2-1, with D unclear. Trimming removed 1 base from V and 5 bases from J, with 6 bases in between. The germline CDR1 and CDR2 sequences are SGHVS and FQNEAQ. The CDR3 has 13 amino acids. The CDR3 region has the DNA TGTGCCAGCAGCTTAGGGCTGCACAATGAGCAGTTCTTC. This sequence encodes CASSLGLHNEQFF.

The chain has TRBV6-5 and TRBJ2-6; D is ambiguous. From germline, CDR1 is MNHEY and CDR2 SVGAGI. Trimming took 7 bases from V and 2 from J, leaving 9 bases between them. This CDR3 spans 14 amino acids. This CDR3 reads CASTDPAGANVLTF. In DNA form, the CDR3 reads TGTGCCAGCACCGACCCCGCTGGGGCCAACGTCCTGACTTTC.

This rearrangement joins TRBV28 to TRBJ1-2; possible D gene TRBD1, 5 bases. Trimming removed 6 bases from V and 4 bases from J, with 21 bases in between. This CDR3 is 16 amino acids long. Germline CDR1 reads MDHEN; CDR2 reads SYDVKM. CDR3 in DNA: TGTGCCAGCAGGGGGAGGGGCCCCCACCTAGGCTATGGCTACACCTTC. It yields the protein CASRGRGPHLGYGYTF.

This chain joins TRBV28 and TRBJ1-5; TRBD1 is a possible D gene (6 bases). The V gene lost 7 bases and the J gene lost 2 bases, with 9 bases spanning the gap. CDR3 length: 13 amino acids. Germline loops: CDR1 MDHEN, CDR2 SYDVKM. For the CDR3, the DNA is TGTGCCAGCACCCGACAGGGCAATCAGCCCCAGCATTTT. This gives the protein CASTRQGNQPQHF.

J is TRBJ2-5 and V is TRBV5-4; D remains unclear. V shed 5 bases and J shed 5 bases, with 7 bases lying between them. The CDR3 length is 11 residues. The germline V gene has CDR1 SGHNT and CDR2 YYREEE (reference sequence). The chain's CDR3 is CASSLRETQYF. CDR3 nucleotides: TGTGCCAGCAGTCTTCGGGAGACCCAGTACTTC.

A single count supports this clone. A junction end diverges from the germline sequence, so it may reflect a read error. The chain carries TRBV28 and TRBJ1-1, with unresolved D. The CDR3 sequence is 16 residues long. Germline V CDR1 and CDR2: MDHEN, SYDVKM. The CDR3 nucleotides read TGTGCCAGCATTTTAAGTAGTACGATCCCGATTGGTGAAGCTTTCTTT. Its translation: CASILSSTIPIGEAFF.

V and J are TRBV6-1 and TRBJ2-1; D not certain. The CDR3 loop spans 12 amino acids. Germline V CDR1 and CDR2: MNHNS, SASEGT. V dropped 5 bases and J dropped 7 bases, with 9 bases sitting between them. The CDR3 nucleotides are TGTGCCAGCAGTCAGACCCGGAATGAGCAGTTCTTC. The encoded protein is CASSQTRNEQFF.

The chain has TRBV7-6 and TRBJ2-3, with TRBD2 matching over 13 bases. Germline loops: CDR1 SGHVS, CDR2 FNYEAQ. V dropped 5 bases and J dropped 3; count of bases not matched to a gene: 8. CDR3 length equals 17 residues. As DNA, the CDR3 is TGTGCCAGCAGCACGGGACTAGCGGGACGGGTGACAGATACGCAGTATTTT. Its translation: CASSTGLAGRVTDTQYF.

In its sample, this clone was seen once. The gene calls are TRBV19 and TRBJ2-1; 10 bases agree with TRBD2. With V trimmed by 5 bases and J by 2 bases, 3 bases remained unmatched. The CDR3 extends over 15 amino acids. Germline CDR1 reads LNHDA; CDR2 reads SQIVND (reference sequence). This CDR3 reads CASSPSGGPYNEQFF. CDR3 DNA: TGTGCCAGTAGTCCTAGCGGGGGCCCCTACAATGAGCAGTTCTTC. Combining the CDR3 with reference TRBV19 and TRBJ2-1 gives the whole variable domain DGGITQSPKYLFRKEGQNVTLSCEQNLNHDAMYWYRQDPGQGLRLIYYSQIVNDFQKGDIAEGYSVSREKKESFPLTVTSAQKNPTAFYLCASSPSGGPYNEQFFGPGTRLTVL.

The genes are TRBV9 and TRBJ1-2; D is uncertain. Trimming removed 5 bases from V and 2 bases from J, with 7 bases in between. Germline CDR1 reads SGDLS; CDR2 reads YYNGEE. The CDR3 consists of 12 residues. The CDR3 DNA is TGTGCCAGCAGTGAAACCAACTATGGCTACACCTTC. Translated: CASSETNYGYTF.

V gene TRBV11-2 combines with J gene TRBJ2-1, with 10 bases matching TRBD1. Germline CDR1 SGHAT, CDR2 FQNNGV. The CDR3 is 17 residues long. Trimming removed 4 bases from V and 0 bases from J; junction bases left unmatched: 6. DNA for the CDR3: TGTGCCAGCAGCTCCGAGCGGACAGGGGGCTCCTACAATGAGCAGTTCTTC. It is translated as CASSSERTGGSYNEQFF.

V and J are TRBV7-9 and TRBJ2-6; D is possibly TRBD1 or TRBD2 (5 bases each). CDR1 and CDR2 from the germline V gene are SEHNR and FQNEAQ (reference sequence). The CDR3 is made up of 17 amino acids. Trimming removed 0 bases at V and 2 bases at J, with 11 bases between. Here the CDR3 DNA reads TGTGCCAGCAGCTTAGCGGGGGTATACGCTGGGGCCAACGTCCTGACTTTC. Translation: CASSLAGVYAGANVLTF.

CDR3 residues: CASSLPTGNYEQYF. Written as DNA, the CDR3 is TGTGCCAGCAGCTTACCGACAGGGAACTACGAGCAGTACTTC. This chain joins TRBV5-6 and TRBJ2-7, with 7 bases aligning to TRBD1. J lost 3 bases, V lost 2 bases, and 5 bases had no gene match. Germline V lookup: CDR1 SGHDT, CDR2 YYEEEE. The CDR3 covers 14 residues.